Listed below are T cell receptor beta chains from one sample, sequenced in a study of identical twins. TCRdb recomputed calls from the 5' RACE reads with MiXCR, one row per CDR3 protein. Of approximately 280,000 distinct CDR3 sequences listed, about 8.3% are singletons. These data also featured in a second study, about yellow fever vaccine responses in identical twins.

The sequencing sample was made of memory (CD45RO+) T cells sorted from blood. The receptor set was obtained from a woman aged 18 to 35 in good health. CDR3s include the opening cysteine and the closing phenylalanine or tryptophan.

CDR3,J,V
CASSRRTSGSYEQYF,TRBJ2-7,TRBV12-3/TRBV12-4
CASSRGGGSYNEQFF,TRBJ2-1,TRBV4-1
CATSDLGGQYNEQFF,TRBJ2-1,TRBV24-1
CASRTNTGGNTGELFF,TRBJ2-2,TRBV12-3/TRBV12-4
CASSGASGSGEQYF,TRBJ2-7,TRBV11-2
CSARDLENTEAFF,TRBJ1-1,TRBV20-1
CASSVPSGSNTQYF,TRBJ2-3,TRBV9
CASSLMGKGSSYEQYF,TRBJ2-7,TRBV7-3
CASSSGTGVRGANVLTF,TRBJ2-6,TRBV12-3/TRBV12-4
CASSATRLMNTEAFF,TRBJ1-1,TRBV10-2
CASSPDRTDTQYF,TRBJ2-3,TRBV18
CASSPYRDRGTDTQYF,TRBJ2-3,TRBV7-6
CASSLSSGGTTDTQYF,TRBJ2-3,TRBV7-3
CASKDTGLGNEQFF,TRBJ2-1,TRBV12-3/TRBV12-4
CASKPPGERTYGYTF,TRBJ1-2,TRBV6-2/TRBV6-3
CASSLGIPGGNTIYF,TRBJ1-3,TRBV5-1
CASSLIWGNTGELFF,TRBJ2-2,TRBV11-2
CSVVRSTEAFF,TRBJ1-1,TRBV29-1
CAFSRSGVAGKSSYNEQFF,TRBJ2-1,TRBV2
CATRGTGFGGYTF,TRBJ1-2,TRBV15
CASSPRDTNTEAFF,TRBJ1-1,TRBV18
CASSFASGEWETQYF,TRBJ2-5,TRBV7-2
CASSHTTGSEQYF,TRBJ2-7,TRBV3-1
CASSGSTGINEKLFF,TRBJ1-4,TRBV5-1
CASSFRFQGGNTGELFF,TRBJ2-2,TRBV11-2
CASSALAGRSTDTQYF,TRBJ2-3,TRBV2
CSVELASGRSDTQYF,TRBJ2-3,TRBV29-1
CASSLSGTEGGLHRSNQPQHF,TRBJ1-5,TRBV5-6
CASSLLSHEQYF,TRBJ2-7,TRBV5-6
CASSFSRANYGYTF,TRBJ1-2,TRBV5-6
CASSLPDRGLGDGANVLTF,TRBJ2-6,TRBV7-6
CASSQEPSGGETQYF,TRBJ2-5,TRBV3-1
CSARDGRLAGTYEQYF,TRBJ2-7,TRBV20-1
CASSYSEGVGEKLFF,TRBJ1-4,TRBV6-5
CATSLGQGAPIDGYTF,TRBJ1-2,TRBV24-1
CASSSPGQGNTGELFF,TRBJ2-2,TRBV6-5
CASSDSVGGEQFF,TRBJ2-1,TRBV6-4
CASSLFAGGGFNEQFF,TRBJ2-1,TRBV5-1
CASSQEYYSNQPQHF,TRBJ1-5,TRBV3-1
CASSLSSSFGLTGELFF,TRBJ2-2,TRBV27
CASSLGRQAYGYTF,TRBJ1-2,TRBV12-3/TRBV12-4
CASSQLAGVAEQYF,TRBJ2-7,TRBV2
CASSLWGLAGHTGELFF,TRBJ2-2,TRBV5-6
CASSQDRSSGNTIYF,TRBJ1-3,TRBV4-2
CASSDSQGHNSPLHF,TRBJ1-6,TRBV10-2
CASRTRGIYGYTF,TRBJ1-2,TRBV28